This T cell receptor beta chain was recorded in a study of cytomegalovirus exposure and HLA in healthy donors. Overall study: The 100 to 150 validation repertoires and the approximately 700 first-cohort repertoires shared a platform, a later analysis reported. The study, taken as a whole, reports: Most TCR sequences were rare, but some public TCRs occurred in many donors. One later analysis, an examination of the 100 to 150 validation repertoires, found that first-cohort TCR clusters tended to co-occur in them. Among the CMV-associated chains, a few were confirmed in vitro as specific for CMV antigens.

Repertoires were generated with immunoSEQ multiplex PCR, while TCRdb's copy carries only in-frame clones and drops some. Among approximately 150,000 clones listed, about 89% were seen once. On this clone: Its target is unknown.

Source material: PBMCs. This TCR came from a man between 18 and 29 years old in good health and CMV-seropositive.

In nucleotides, the CDR3 is TGTGCCACCCTGACAGGCCGGAATTCACCCCTCCACTTT. This sequence encodes CATLTGRNSPLHF. The V call is TRBV2, the J call TRBJ1-6, with D possibly matching TRBD1 (6 bases). This CDR3 is built from 13 residues. Germline V gene data show CDR1 as SNHLY and CDR2 as FYNNEI. V was pared by 10 bases and J by 7 bases, with 14 bases between.